Presented here are 23 T cell receptor beta chains from one specimen sequenced in a study of cytomegalovirus exposure and HLA in healthy donors. The PCR employed 60 Vbeta primers together with 13 Jbeta primers. Assay: immunoSEQ multiplex PCR; the TCRdb copy retains only in-frame clones and omits some. In all, the sample yields over 70,000 clones. Sample: PBMCs. The receptors derive from a woman between 35 and 50 years old in good health and CMV-seropositive.

The chain recombines TRBV7-6 with TRBJ1-1; possibly TRBD1 for D (6 bases). V was trimmed by 1 base and J by 3 bases, leaving 6 bases between them. The CDR3 is 13 amino acids. CDR1 is SGHVS and CDR2 is FNYEAQ in the germline V gene. In nucleotides, the CDR3 is TGTGCCAGCAGCTTAGACAGGGACACTGAAGCTTTCTTT. Its protein product is CASSLDRDTEAFF.

The chain links TRBV7-2 to TRBJ2-5, with 10 positions matching TRBD2. TRBJ2-7 explains the end of the DNA better; the J call may be wrong. The CDR3 consists of 15 residues. CDR1 is SGHTA, CDR2 FQGNSA, per germline. Here the CDR3 DNA reads TGTGCCAGCACCGTAGCGGGAGGCTTCTCCTACGAGCAGTACTTC. The encoded protein is CASTVAGGFSYEQYF.

V and J are TRBV18 and TRBJ1-5; TRBD1 matches at 7 bases. V was clipped by 3 bases and J by 4 bases; unmatched bases: 3. The germline CDR1 and CDR2 sequences are KGHSH and LQKENI. The CDR3 extends over 14 amino acids. CDR3 amino acids: CASSPSGGNQPQHF. CDR3 bases: TGTGCCAGCTCACCTTCAGGGGGGAATCAGCCCCAGCATTTT. The whole variable domain, remainder taken from reference TRBV18 and TRBJ1-5, is NAGVMQNPRHLVRRRGQEARLRCSPMKGHSHVYWYRQLPEEGLKFMVYLQKENIIDESGMPKERFSAEFPKEGPSILRIQQVVRGDSAAYFCASSPSGGNQPQHFGDGTRLSIL.

V usage is TRBV5-4 and J usage is TRBJ2-5; D is possibly TRBD2 (6 bases). Trimming stripped 4 bases from V and 2 bases from J, with 15 bases between. This CDR3 is built from 15 residues. The germline V gene has CDR1 SGHNT and CDR2 YYREEE (reference sequence). The CDR3 DNA reads as TGTGCCAGCAGCCCCGGGAGACTAAATCAAGAGACCCAGTACTTC. This encodes CASSPGRLNQETQYF.

This chain joins TRBV11-2 and TRBJ1-1; D might be TRBD1 (6 bases). The germline V gene has CDR1 SGHAT and CDR2 FQNNGV. The CDR3 loop spans 14 amino acids. Trimming removed 5 bases from V and 6 bases from J, with 16 bases in between. CDR3 in amino acids: CASSPAGAGSEAFF. The CDR3 DNA is TGTGCCAGCAGCCCGGCAGGGGCTGGGTCTGAAGCTTTCTTT.

The V gene is TRBV4-1, the J gene TRBJ1-4; 11 nucleotides align to TRBD1. This CDR3 comprises 17 residues. The germline CDR1 and CDR2 sequences are MGHRA and YSYEKL. V lost 4 bases to trimming and J lost 4 bases; unmatched junction nucleotides: 8. The CDR3 here is CASSPRDRGIINEKLFF. CDR3 DNA sequence: TGCGCCAGCAGCCCCCGGGACAGGGGGATAATTAATGAAAAACTGTTTTTT.

The J gene is TRBJ2-1, the V gene TRBV9; 10 bases map to TRBD2. J lost 6 bases, V lost 4 bases, and 7 bases had no gene match. Germline V gene data show CDR1 as SGDLS and CDR2 as YYNGEE. CDR3 length equals 15 residues. Written as DNA, the CDR3 is TGTGCCAGCAGCCCAAGCGGGAGGGCCGGCAATGAGCAGTTCTTC. It is translated as CASSPSGRAGNEQFF.

The V gene is TRBV15, the J gene TRBJ2-1, with a tentative D call TRBD2 (5 bases). V dropped 2 bases and J dropped 9 bases, with 11 bases sitting between them. This CDR3 is 13 amino acids long. Germline V gene sequence: CDR1 LNHNV, CDR2 YYDKDF (reference sequence). In DNA, the CDR3 is TGTGCCACCAGCAGATCGACTACGGGTGAGCAGTTCTTC. The encoded protein is CATSRSTTGEQFF.

The chain employs TRBV4-1 and TRBJ2-1, with D possibly matching TRBD2 (9 bases). V shed 0 bases and J shed 4 bases, with 19 bases lying between them. Per the germline V gene, CDR1 is MGHRA and CDR2 is YSYEKL. The CDR3 totals 18 residues. Here the CDR3 DNA reads TGCGCCAGCAGCCAAGAAGGGCTAGCGGGACAGGTATACAATGAGCAGTTCTTC. Amino acids: CASSQEGLAGQVYNEQFF.

The rearrangement uses TRBV5-1 and TRBJ2-5; no clear D gene. Germline values: CDR1 SGHRS, CDR2 YFSETQ. V was clipped by 2 bases and J by 4 bases, with 6 bases between them. This CDR3 has 12 amino acids. The CDR3 sequence is CASSFGAETQYF. The CDR3, as DNA: TGCGCCAGCAGCTTCGGAGCAGAGACCCAGTACTTC.

This chain's CDR3 is CASSARRSYEQYF. The CDR3 bases are TGTGCCAGCAGCGCTCGGCGGTCCTACGAGCAGTACTTC. V usage is TRBV5-6 and J usage is TRBJ2-7; D is ambiguous. Germline assignment: CDR1 SGHDT and CDR2 YYEEEE. The CDR3 has 13 amino acids. V lost 4 bases and J lost 1, with 9 bases in between.

The chain has TRBV5-6 and TRBJ2-7; 10 nucleotides agree with TRBD2. Germline lookup yields CDR1 SGHDT and CDR2 YYEEEE. The CDR3 length is 15 residues. The V and J ends lost 3 bases and 3 bases, in that order; junction bases with no gene match: 6. In nucleotides, the CDR3 is TGTGCCAGCAGCTCCCCCACTAGCGGGGACTACGAGCAGTACTTC. Protein product: CASSSPTSGDYEQYF. The full variable domain, in which reference TRBV5-6 and TRBJ2-7 provide the parts outside the CDR3, is DAGVTQSPTHLIKTRGQQVTLRCSPKSGHDTVSWYQQALGQGPQFIFQYYEEEERQRGNFPDRFSGHQFPNYSSELNVNALLLGDSALYLCASSSPTSGDYEQYFGPGTRLTVT.

The V and J genes are TRBV29-1 and TRBJ1-1; D not resolved. In germline, CDR1 is SQVTM, CDR2 ANQGSEA. V was cut by 4 bases and J by 1 base, with 16 bases left in between. This CDR3 comprises 15 residues. The CDR3 sequence: CSVGGSGLRNTEAFF. CDR3 nucleotides: TGCAGCGTTGGTGGGTCCGGGTTAAGGAACACTGAAGCTTTCTTT.

The rearrangement joins TRBV9 to TRBJ2-7, with TRBD2 matching 12 bases. Looked up from germline, CDR1 is SGDLS and CDR2 is YYNGEE. Losses at the gene ends were 1 base for V and 5 bases for J; bases not matched to a gene: 1. The CDR3 contains 14 residues. The CDR3 bases are TGTGCCAGCAGCGTAAGACTAGCGGGGGACGAGCAGTACTTC. Encoded protein: CASSVRLAGDEQYF. Full variable domain (remainder filled in from reference TRBV9 and TRBJ2-7): DSGVTQTPKHLITATGQRVTLRCSPRSGDLSVYWYQQSLDQGLQFLIQYYNGEERAKGNILERFSAQQFPDLHSELNLSSLELGDSALYFCASSVRLAGDEQYFGPGTRLTVT.

The rearrangement links TRBV5-1 to TRBJ1-4; no clear D. The V gene's germline CDR1 is SGHRS and CDR2 YFSETQ. The CDR3 runs to 13 residues. V gave up 2 bases and J gave up 3 bases, with 5 bases separating them. CDR3 sequence: CASSFGPNEKLFF. CDR3 DNA: TGCGCCAGCAGCTTTGGCCCTAATGAAAAACTGTTTTTT.

The chain links TRBV5-1 to TRBJ1-6; 7 bases are shared with TRBD1. Looked up from germline, CDR1 is SGHRS and CDR2 is YFSETQ. With 5 bases clipped from V and 11 bases from J, the junction kept 7 bases outside the gene matches. The CDR3 consists of 13 residues. This chain's CDR3 is CASSPQGRPPLHF. In DNA, the CDR3 is TGCGCCAGCAGTCCACAGGGGAGGCCACCCCTCCACTTT.

The gene calls are TRBV7-2 and TRBJ1-4; TRBD1 matches 9 bases. CDR1 SGHTA and CDR2 FQGNSA come from the germline V gene. The length of the CDR3 is 15 residues. The J segment lost 10 bases and the V segment lost 4 bases, leaving 10 bases of the junction unmatched. The DNA of the CDR3 is TGTGCCAGCAGCTCCAAGGACAGGGGACTGGTAAAACTGTTTTTT. Residues: CASSSKDRGLVKLFF.

The chain couples TRBV2 to TRBJ1-1, with 11 bases matching TRBD1. The length of the CDR3 is 13 residues. CDR1 and CDR2 from the germline V gene are SNHLY and FYNNEI. The trim removed 8 bases at V and 5 bases at J, leaving 4 bases unmatched. The CDR3 is CASPGQGVTEAFF. CDR3 sequence (DNA): TGTGCCAGCCCGGGACAGGGGGTGACTGAAGCTTTCTTT.

V gene TRBV18 combines with J gene TRBJ2-1; 7 bases agree with TRBD2. V shed 0 bases and J 3 bases; nucleotides not matched to a gene: 5. In germline, CDR1 is KGHSH, CDR2 LQKENI. CDR3 size: 16 residues. The CDR3 DNA reads TGTGCCAGCTCACCACCGATCCGGGGGGACTACAATGAGCAGTTCTTC. Residues: CASSPPIRGDYNEQFF.

The CDR3 DNA reads TGCGCCAGCAGCTTCTTACAGTCAGATACGCAGTATTTT. Translation gives CASSFLQSDTQYF. This chain links TRBV5-1 with TRBJ2-3; D remains ambiguous. This CDR3 has 13 residues. V lost 2 bases and J 4 bases, leaving 8 bases between the germline ends. CDR1 SGHRS and CDR2 YFSETQ come from the germline V gene. Full variable domain (outside the CDR3, taken from reference TRBV5-1 and TRBJ2-3): KAGVTQTPRYLIKTRGQQVTLSCSPISGHRSVSWYQQTPGQGLQFLFEYFSETQRNKGNFPGRFSGRQFSNSRSEMNVSTLELGDSALYLCASSFLQSDTQYFGPGTRLTVL.

This rearrangement joins TRBV5-6 to TRBJ2-7; D is unclear. The germline CDR1 and CDR2 sequences are SGHDT and YYEEEE. V was trimmed by 4 bases and J by 3 bases, leaving 11 bases between them. This CDR3 is 13 amino acids long. CDR3 protein: CASSLRRLYEQYF. The CDR3 DNA reads TGTGCCAGCAGCCTTAGGAGACTCTACGAGCAGTACTTC. Full variable domain (outside the CDR3, taken from reference TRBV5-6 and TRBJ2-7): DAGVTQSPTHLIKTRGQQVTLRCSPKSGHDTVSWYQQALGQGPQFIFQYYEEEERQRGNFPDRFSGHQFPNYSSELNVNALLLGDSALYLCASSLRRLYEQYFGPGTRLTVT.

Here the CDR3 reads CASSSDRGRGKLFF. The CDR3 DNA is TGTGCCAGCAGCTCAGACAGGGGGCGGGGAAAACTGTTTTTT. The rearrangement joins TRBV7-6 to TRBJ1-4, with TRBD1 matching 10 bases. The V and J ends lost 4 bases and 10 bases, in that order; junction bases with no gene match: 6. The CDR3 sequence is 14 residues long. Germline lookup yields CDR1 SGHVS and CDR2 FNYEAQ.

The rearrangement uses TRBV14 and TRBJ2-7; the match to TRBD1 covers 8 bases. Per germline, CDR1 SGHDN and CDR2 FVKESK. The CDR3 covers 15 residues. V lost 6 bases and J lost 5; bases outside the gene matches: 12. CDR3 DNA: TGTGCCAGCAGTCTGAGGGCCAGGGGGCTCGACGAGCAGTACTTC. It specifies CASSLRARGLDEQYF.